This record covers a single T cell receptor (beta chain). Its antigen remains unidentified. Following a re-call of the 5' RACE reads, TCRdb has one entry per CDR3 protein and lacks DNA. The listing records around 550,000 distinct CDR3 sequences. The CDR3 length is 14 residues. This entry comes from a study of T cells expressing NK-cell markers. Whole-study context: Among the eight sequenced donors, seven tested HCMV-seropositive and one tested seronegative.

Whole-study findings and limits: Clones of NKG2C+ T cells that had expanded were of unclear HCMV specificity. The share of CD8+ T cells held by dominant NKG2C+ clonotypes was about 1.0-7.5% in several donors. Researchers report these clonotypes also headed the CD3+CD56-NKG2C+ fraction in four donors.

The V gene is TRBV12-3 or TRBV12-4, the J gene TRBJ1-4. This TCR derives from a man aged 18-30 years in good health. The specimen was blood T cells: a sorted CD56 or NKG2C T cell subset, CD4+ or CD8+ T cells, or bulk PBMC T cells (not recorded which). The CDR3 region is CASRETATNEKLFF.